This T cell receptor beta chain was sequenced during a study of technical replicates of blood from a few donors (dated by TCRdb to about 2017). Libraries came from the immunoSEQ multiplex PCR assay. The immuneACCESS repertoire file appears here via TCRdb, limited to in-frame rearrangements. These files lack a portion of the clones; in checked studies, under half of the deficit traces to unresolved V genes, and the cause of the others is not known. The sample contains tens of thousands of clones, roughly 98% of them found a single time. The ten most abundant clones make up roughly 0.17% of the sample. Turning to this clone: Its antigen remains undetermined. No clone much larger than this one lies a single base away; base qualities are absent.

The germline V gene specifies SGHRS as CDR1 and YFSETQ as CDR2. Relative to germline, V is missing 0 bases and J is missing 3 bases, with 6 bases of the junction outside any gene match. The CDR3 goes from the cysteine to the phenylalanine over 16 residues. This entry keeps only the CDR3 DNA: 48 bases, framed from base 1. The source is a human donor in good health. Sequencing input: T cells isolated from PBMCs. The rearrangement combines TRBV5-1 with TRBJ2-7, with TRBD2 identical over 10 junction bases. The encoded CDR3 is CASSLGRRTSGYEQYF. The DNA sequence is as follows: TGCGCCAGCAGCTTGGGACGAAGGACTAGCGGCTACGAGCAGTACTTC.